This TCR beta chain was found in a study of T cells after yellow fever vaccination. TCRdb fed the 5' RACE reads into MiXCR, producing one record per CDR3 protein. The table has hundreds of thousands of distinct CDR3 sequences, 13% seen once. CDR1 is SGDLS and CDR2 is YYNGEE in the germline V gene. The V segment lost 0 bases and the J segment 7 bases; nucleotides outside the gene matches: 7. The CDR3 totals 16 residues. Details on this clonotype: Its antigen is currently unknown.

Study-wide points: By day 5 rather than day 15, the secondary response had peaked, though it was weaker.

This chain links TRBV9 with TRBJ2-2, with TRBD2 matching over 9 bases. The sequence was obtained from a man younger than 45 who received the YFV17D yellow fever vaccine. The sample here was PBMCs, taken on the day of the yellow fever booster vaccination. The CDR3 coding sequence is TGTGCCAGCAGCGTAGTAGGCGGGAGGGCCGTCGGGGAGCTGTTTTTT. Encoded protein: CASSVVGGRAVGELFF.